The present T cell receptor (beta chain) was sequenced within a study of blood T cells in healthy people across ages. At least 7 million PBMCs were isolated per sample. Germline assignment: CDR1 SGHNT and CDR2 YYREEE (reference sequence). The CDR3 contains 18 residues. With 0 bases clipped from V and 0 bases from J, the junction kept 10 bases outside the gene matches. The authors ran a second PCR of about 7 to 11 cycles using a sample-barcoded 5' primer and a J-beta primer mix. Each CDR3 protein is one row after TCRdb ran MiXCR on the 5' RACE reads. The sample includes 1.4 million to 1.5 million distinct CDR3 sequences, about 43% seen only once; the top ten take 7.9%.

Sequencing was performed on blood. V gene TRBV5-4 combines with J gene TRBJ2-7; TRBD1 agrees at 9 bases. The sequence was collected from a woman younger than 30 in good health. The DNA for the CDR3 is TGTGCCAGCAGCTTGGGTGTGACAGGGGGAAGAGGCTCCTACGAGCAGTACTTC. This sequence encodes CASSLGVTGGRGSYEQYF.